This T cell receptor (beta chain) was observed in a study of PD-1 blockade in classical Hodgkin lymphoma (dated by TCRdb to 2020 to 2022). For the study in its entirety: Nivolumab dosing was 3 mg/kg intravenously every 2 weeks, continuing until either disease progression or unacceptable toxicity. The study used CyTOF and TCR beta sequencing to define a peripheral blood immune signature of response to PD-1 blockade in classical Hodgkin lymphoma. Paper-wide results and their limitations: Among trial patients, those achieving complete response had baseline diversity similar to that of newly diagnosed patients, while diversity was significantly lower in partial responders and progressors. Newly diagnosed patients were reported to have lower baseline TCR diversity than healthy donors, and relapsed/refractory patients were reported to have lower baseline TCR diversity still. Patients starting nivolumab less than 1 year after ASCT had lower diversity and were excluded from later analyses to avoid confounding by immune reconstitution. The study covered only a single clinical trial cohort, and the causes of the repertoire differences, possibly disease activity or prior therapy, were still not defined. CD4+ but not CD8+ TCR diversity rose significantly by C4D1 (p=0.0027 vs p=0.16), most apparent in complete responders (p=0.02).

Genomic DNA was extracted with the Qiagen DNeasy kit from unsorted PBMCs and from negatively selected CD4+ and CD8+ fractions. Amplification of TCR beta CDR3 regions was done by immunoSEQ multiplex PCR with primers that anneal to V and J segments. Amplification bias was minimized using a synthetic immune receptor repertoire, and residual bias was removed computationally after sequencing. As for how the authors treated the data: Custom Python scripts were used to quantify repertoire diversity as the Shannon entropy index. Unsorted, CD4+ and CD8+ repertoires were examined separately, except in combined analyses, for which CD4+ and CD8+ sequences were merged in silico. A clone was considered expanded if an increase in frequency of at least 2-fold after treatment relative to C1D1 was found, and a pseudocount of 0.5 was applied to clones undetected at baseline. Clones with 0 or 1 copy at C1D1 were defined as singleton clones, while clones with 2 or more copies were defined as non-singleton clones. By matching protein sequences in sorted samples from the same patient, clones expanded in unsorted samples were annotated as CD4+, CD8+ or unknown. Diversity changes from C1D1 to C4D1 were tested in paired samples using Wilcoxon tests. TCRdb provides this immuneACCESS table in a form limited to in-frame rearrangements. Some clones are lacking; in checked studies, under half of them reflect an unresolved V gene, and why the rest are absent is not known. Clonal size and the V and J genes are those of that table, whereas D and trimming came from the DNA. The sample table shows roughly 64,000 clones, and about 89% are seen once. The ten largest clones take up 10% of the sample.

The time point label on this specimen signifies: cycle 4 day 1 (C4D1), after less than seven weeks of nivolumab. Every trial patient had relapsed following autologous stem cell transplantation, and prior brentuximab vedotin exposure was what differed among cohorts A, B and C. The trial cohort included 45 to 65 patients with relapsed/refractory classical Hodgkin lymphoma, and each patient had a best overall response of complete response, partial response or progressive disease. In the multi-cohort phase II CheckMate 205 trial, trial patients received single-agent nivolumab. Best overall response was determined by an independent review committee according to the 2007 International Working Group response criteria. Trial PBMCs were collected immediately before nivolumab initiation (C1D1) and during therapy at cycle 2 day 1 and cycle 4 day 1. After peripheral blood was drawn into 8 mL Vacutainer Cell Preparation Tubes, PBMCs were isolated by centrifugation and then cryopreserved.

The CDR3 sequence holds 12 residues, the cysteine and phenylalanine included. This entry keeps only the CDR3 DNA: 36 bases, framed from base 1. The germline V gene specifies MNHEY as CDR1 and SVGAGI as CDR2. V is reduced by 5 bases and J by 8 bases, leaving a spacing of 12 bases between them. For this clone: Its binding antigen is unknown. Per-base quality was not reported, and no clone a single base away is much larger than it.

The clonotype originates from a human donor with classical Hodgkin lymphoma. The receptor chain draws on TRBV6-5 and TRBJ1-1; the D gene is perhaps TRBD1, on 6 matching bases. The sample was peripheral blood mononuclear cells (PBMCs), taken before the fourth cycle of nivolumab. The CDR3 region has the sequence CASSPPGTEAFF. Here is the DNA: TGTGCCAGCAGTCCCCCCGGGACAGAAGCTTTCTTT.